This TCR beta chain originates from a study of blood T cell repertoires in COVID-19. Turning to the study itself: Acute-phase and convalescent COVID-19 samples originated in the United States, Italy and Spain.

Clones were read by immunoSEQ multiplex PCR, and TCRdb kept only the in-frame ones, dropping some. The table has some 260,000 clones, roughly 88% seen once. This TCR was recovered from a woman under 40 with acute or convalescent COVID-19. What was sequenced was peripheral blood.

The CDR3 DNA follows: TGTGCCAGCAGCTTAGCCCACGCCATAGAGGGCTACACCTTC. It encodes CASSLAHAIEGYTF. This rearrangement joins TRBV11-2 to TRBJ1-2; no reliable D call. The CDR3 loop spans 14 amino acids. Germline CDR1 reads SGHAT; CDR2 reads FQNNGV. The V end was cut by 1 base, the J end by 8 bases, with 14 bases between. The full variable domain, in which reference TRBV11-2 and TRBJ1-2 provide the parts outside the CDR3, is EAGVAQSPRYKIIEKRQSVAFWCNPISGHATLYWYQQILGQGPKLLIQFQNNGVVDDSQLPKDRFSAERLKGVDSTLKIQPAKLEDSAVYLCASSLAHAIEGYTFGSGTRLTVV.